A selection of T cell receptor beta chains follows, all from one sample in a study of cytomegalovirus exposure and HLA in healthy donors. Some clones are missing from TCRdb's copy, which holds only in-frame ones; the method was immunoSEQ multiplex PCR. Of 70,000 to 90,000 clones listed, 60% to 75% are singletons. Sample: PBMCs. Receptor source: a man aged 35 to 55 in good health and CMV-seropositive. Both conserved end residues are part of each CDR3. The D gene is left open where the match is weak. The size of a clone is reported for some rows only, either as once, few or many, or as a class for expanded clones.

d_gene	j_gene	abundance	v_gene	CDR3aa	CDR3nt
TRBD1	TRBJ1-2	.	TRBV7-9	CASSLAGTGGTYGYTF	TGTGCCAGCAGCTTAGCCGGGACAGGGGGAACCTATGGCTACACCTTC
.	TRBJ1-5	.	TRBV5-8	CASSPHVPQHF	TGTGCCAGCAGCCCACATGTGCCCCAGCATTTT
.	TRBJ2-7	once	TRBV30	CAWKGRGVGEQYF	TGTGCCTGGAAAGGCAGGGGTGTAGGAGAGCAGTACTTC
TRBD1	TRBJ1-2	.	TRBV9	CASSINQGAHGYTF	TGTGCCAGCAGCATAAATCAGGGGGCTCATGGCTACACCTTC
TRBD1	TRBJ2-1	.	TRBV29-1	CSVEEARWDSSYNEQFF	TGCAGCGTTGAAGAGGCCCGATGGGACAGCTCCTACAATGAGCAGTTCTTC
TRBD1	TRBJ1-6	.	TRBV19	CASSRGGQGNSPLHF	TGTGCCAGTAGTAGAGGGGGCCAGGGGAATTCACCCCTCCACTTT
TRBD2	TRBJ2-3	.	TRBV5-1	CASSLPRAGATDTQYF	TGCGCCAGCAGCTTGCCGCGAGCGGGGGCCACAGATACGCAGTATTTT
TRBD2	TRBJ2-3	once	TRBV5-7	CASSFLAGGLLGTDTQYF	TGTGCCAGCAGCTTCCTAGCGGGGGGGCTTTTAGGAACAGATACGCAGTATTTT
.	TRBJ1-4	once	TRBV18	CASSPLGTGDNEKLFF	TGTGCCAGCTCACCACTGGGCACAGGAGATAATGAAAAACTGTTTTTT
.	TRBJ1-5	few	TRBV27	CASSLLAGNQPQHF	TGTGCCAGCAGTTTATTGGCAGGGAATCAGCCCCAGCATTTT
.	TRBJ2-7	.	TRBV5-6	CASRGEGGEYYEQYF	TGTGCCAGCAGGGGTGAAGGGGGTGAGTACTACGAGCAGTACTTC
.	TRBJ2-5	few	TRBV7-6	CASSQTDLQETQYF	TGTGCCAGCAGCCAGACAGACCTCCAAGAGACCCAGTACTTC
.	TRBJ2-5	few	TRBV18	CASSPPVRQETQYF	TGTGCCAGCTCACCACCCGTGCGGCAAGAGACCCAGTACTTC
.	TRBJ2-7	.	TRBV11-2	CASSLVGTSSYEQYF	TGTGCCAGCAGCTTAGTAGGGACATCATCCTACGAGCAGTACTTC
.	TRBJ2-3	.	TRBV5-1	CASSLGGAGEGGDTQYF	TGCGCCAGCAGCCTCGGAGGAGCAGGGGAGGGAGGGGATACGCAGTATTTT
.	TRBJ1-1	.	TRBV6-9	CASSYSLGVDTEAFF	TGTGCCAGCAGTTATTCCCTGGGAGTCGACACTGAAGCTTTCTTT
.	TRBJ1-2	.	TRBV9	CASSVGSGTNRLTMGYTF	TGTGCCAGCAGCGTAGGATCCGGGACAAATAGACTAACTATGGGCTACACCTTC
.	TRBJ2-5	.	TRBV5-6	CASSPNPRGASETQYF	TGTGCCAGCAGCCCCAACCCCAGGGGCGCGTCGGAGACCCAGTACTTC
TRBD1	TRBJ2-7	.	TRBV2	CASRGQISSYEQYF	TGTGCCAGCAGGGGACAGATAAGCTCCTACGAGCAGTACTTC
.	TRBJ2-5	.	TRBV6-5	CARGGGEETQYF	TGTGCCAGGGGCGGGGGCGAAGAGACCCAGTACTTC
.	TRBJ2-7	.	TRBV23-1	CASSLRQDAPFEQYF	TGCGCCAGCAGTCTCCGACAGGATGCCCCTTTCGAGCAGTACTTC
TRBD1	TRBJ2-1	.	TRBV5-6	CASSWPASGQGVNEQFF	TGTGCCAGCAGCTGGCCCGCATCGGGACAGGGTGTCAATGAGCAGTTCTTC
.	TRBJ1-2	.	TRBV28	CASSLTDRGYTF	TGTGCCAGCAGTTTAACCGACAGGGGCTACACCTTC
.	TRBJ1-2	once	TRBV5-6	CASSFGGNGGYTF	TGTGCCAGCAGCTTCGGAGGGAATGGTGGCTACACCTTC
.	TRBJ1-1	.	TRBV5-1	CASSSTGGAEAFF	TGCGCCAGCAGCTCGACGGGAGGAGCTGAAGCTTTCTTT
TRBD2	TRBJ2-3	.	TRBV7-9	CASSLDPGNSGGPWDTQYF	TGTGCCAGCAGCTTAGACCCAGGAAATAGCGGGGGCCCCTGGGATACGCAGTATTTT
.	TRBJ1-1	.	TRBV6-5	CASSLRGFTKAFF	TGTGCCAGCAGTTTGAGAGGGTTCACTAAAGCTTTCTTT
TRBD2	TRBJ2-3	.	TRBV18	CASSQRAGNGPDTQYF	TGTGCCAGCTCACAGAGAGCGGGGAATGGGCCAGATACGCAGTATTTT
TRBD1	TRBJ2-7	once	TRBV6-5	CASRLTGLQYEQYF	TGTGCCAGCCGGTTGACAGGGTTGCAGTACGAGCAGTACTTC
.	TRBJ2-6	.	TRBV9	CASGKGSGANVLTF	TGTGCCAGCGGCAAGGGGTCTGGGGCCAACGTCCTGACTTTC
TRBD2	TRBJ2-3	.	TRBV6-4	CASKERGGSTDTQYF	TGTGCCAGCAAGGAGCGGGGGGGCAGCACAGATACGCAGTATTTT
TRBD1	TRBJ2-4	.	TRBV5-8	CASRLTGVDIQYF	TGTGCCAGCAGGCTGACAGGGGTGGACATTCAGTACTTC
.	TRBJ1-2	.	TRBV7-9	CASSPVTGMGYTF	TGTGCCAGCAGCCCTGTCACGGGGATGGGCTACACCTTC
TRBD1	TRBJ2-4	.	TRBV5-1	CASSEPGTVKNIQYF	TGCGCCAGCAGCGAACCCGGGACAGTCAAAAACATTCAGTACTTC
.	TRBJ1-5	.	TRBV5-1	CASSYEGNQPQHF	TGCGCCAGCAGCTACGAGGGTAATCAGCCCCAGCATTTT
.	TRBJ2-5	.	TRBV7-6	CASSLDPFRGQETQYF	TGTGCCAGCAGCTTGGATCCTTTTCGCGGCCAAGAGACCCAGTACTTC